This T cell receptor (beta chain) stems from a study of blood T cell repertoires in COVID-19. Whole-study context: COVID-19 samples from acute and convalescent phases originated in the United States, Italy and Spain. The cDNA or gDNA used as material had been derived from T cells, B-cell-depleted T cells, or PBMCs.

Points on this clone: One end of the junction varies from germline; a read error may be responsible.

Original methodology: Reference gene primer amplification in the assay estimated nucleated cell counts. TCRdb's table, derived via immunoSEQ multiplex PCR, lists solely in-frame clones and lacks some. V and J calls and clone size are copied from that table; D and trimming were computed from the DNA. This sample has 300,000 or so clones; 87% occur once, and the top ten carry 1%. Sequencing was done on a sample of peripheral blood. The sequence was obtained from a man aged 50 to 60 with active or convalescent COVID-19.

CDR3 in amino acids: CSVEGQGRTGELFF. CDR3 DNA sequence: TGCAGCGTCGAAGGACAGGGTAGAACCGGGGAGCTGTTTTTT. This chain links TRBV29-1 with TRBJ2-2, with 8 positions matching TRBD1. Germline V gene sequence: CDR1 SQVTM, CDR2 ANQGSEA. The CDR3 is made up of 14 amino acids.